Each of the 29 T cell receptor beta chains below was sequenced from the same sample in a study of blood T cell repertoires in COVID-19. Measured with immunoSEQ multiplex PCR; TCRdb has only the in-frame clones, and not every one. The sample includes about 170,000 clones, 92% of them seen just once. The sequenced sample consisted of peripheral blood. Source of these receptors: a man aged 30 to 45 with COVID-19, enrolled during active disease.

The chain couples TRBV10-3 to TRBJ1-3, with 7 bases identical to TRBD1. Trimming removed 6 bases from V and 2 bases from J; junction bases left unmatched: 4. This CDR3 has 14 residues. CDR1 and CDR2 from the germline V gene are ENHRY and SYGVKD. CDR3 in DNA: TGTGCCATCAGGACGACAGGGCCTGGAAACACCATATATTTT. Translation: CAIRTTGPGNTIYF.

The rearrangement uses TRBV5-1 and TRBJ2-5, with D perhaps TRBD1 (7 bases). This CDR3 spans 14 amino acids. The germline CDR1 and CDR2 sequences are SGHRS and YFSETQ. V lost 4 bases to trimming and J lost 4 bases, with 14 bases between them. For the CDR3, the DNA is TGCGCCAGCAGCCTAGGAGGGGGCGTAGAGACCCAGTACTTC. This gives the protein CASSLGGGVETQYF.

This chain's CDR3 is CSVTLAVSYNEQFF. The CDR3 coding sequence is TGCAGCGTTACTCTAGCGGTCTCCTACAATGAGCAGTTCTTC. The chain is built from TRBV29-1 and TRBJ2-1; 7 bases agree with TRBD2. The CDR3 has 14 residues. Germline V gene lookup returns CDR1 SQVTM and CDR2 ANQGSEA. V trimming: 5 bases; J trimming: 0 bases; junction bases outside the gene matches: 4.

The rearrangement links TRBV18 to TRBJ1-1, with TRBD1 identical over 10 bases. The germline V gene encodes CDR1 KGHSH and CDR2 LQKENI. Trimming at V came to 3 bases and at J to 10 bases, leaving 5 bases not matched to a gene. The CDR3 extends over 13 amino acids. CDR3 in DNA: TGTGCCAGCTCACCGGGGGACAGGGGAGTAGCTTTCTTT. Translated, it gives CASSPGDRGVAFF. Variable domain in full (rest from reference TRBV18 and TRBJ1-1): NAGVMQNPRHLVRRRGQEARLRCSPMKGHSHVYWYRQLPEEGLKFMVYLQKENIIDESGMPKERFSAEFPKEGPSILRIQQVVRGDSAAYFCASSPGDRGVAFFGQGTRLTVV.

The V call is TRBV5-1, the J call TRBJ2-7, with TRBD2 as a possible D gene (6 bases). CDR1 and CDR2 from the germline V gene are SGHRS and YFSETQ. V lost 2 bases and J lost 4, with 16 bases in between. This CDR3 is built from 15 residues. CDR3 sequence reads: CASSFWDSENYEQYF. The CDR3 region has the DNA TGCGCCAGCAGCTTCTGGGACTCAGAAAATTACGAGCAGTACTTC.

The V and J genes are TRBV5-4 and TRBJ2-7; no clear D gene. V lost 4 bases and J lost 5, with 13 bases in between. The CDR3 has 13 amino acids. CDR1 and CDR2 from the germline V gene are SGHNT and YYREEE (reference sequence). DNA for the CDR3: TGTGCCAGCAGCACCCCCCTAGTTGACGAGCAGTACTTC. It encodes CASSTPLVDEQYF.

Turning to this clone: Additional DNA sequences in this sample encode the identical CDR3. The rearrangement uses TRBV7-2 and TRBJ2-5; 7 bases line up with TRBD1. V was clipped by 2 bases and J by 5 bases; unmatched bases: 8. The CDR3 consists of 15 residues. Germline V CDR1 and CDR2: SGHTA, FQGNSA. The CDR3 DNA sequence: TGTGCCAGCAGCTTAAACTCAGGGGGTGCTGAGACCCAGTACTTC. Protein: CASSLNSGGAETQYF. Filled out from reference TRBV7-2 and TRBJ2-5, the complete variable domain reads GAGVSQSPSNKVTEKGKDVELRCDPISGHTALYWYRQSLGQGLEFLIYFQGNSAPDKSGLPSDRFSAERTGGSVSTLTIQRTQQEDSAVYLCASSLNSGGAETQYFGPGTRLLVL.

The CDR3 DNA reads as TGTGCCTGGGGGACAGGGGGCATTGCCGGGGAGCTGTTTTTT. Translation: CAWGTGGIAGELFF. The chain links TRBV30 to TRBJ2-2, with TRBD1 identical over 12 bases. CDR3 length equals 14 residues. Germline CDR1 is GTSNPN and CDR2 is SVGIG (reference sequence). V lost 5 bases, J lost 6 bases, and 4 bases stayed unmatched.

The rearrangement links TRBV18 to TRBJ2-2; a weak D match, TRBD2 (6 bases). The ends were cut back, 2 bases at V and 3 bases at J, with 7 bases in the middle. The CDR3 contains 14 residues. Germline-derived CDR1 and CDR2 are KGHSH and LQKENI. The CDR3 coding sequence is TGTGCCAGCTCACCAGGAGGGCACACCGGGGAGCTGTTTTTT. This gives the protein CASSPGGHTGELFF.

The chain has TRBV4-3 and TRBJ1-2; TRBD1 matches 8 bases. CDR3 length: 16 amino acids. J was trimmed by 4 bases and V by 4 bases; bases with no gene match: 11. The germline CDR1 and CDR2 sequences are LGHNA and YSLEER. CDR3 in DNA: TGCGCCAGCAGCCGGAATACTCCCGGGACAGGCTATGGCTACACCTTC. This translates into CASSRNTPGTGYGYTF.

This chain uses TRBV2 with TRBJ1-3, with 10 bases fitting TRBD1. The CDR3 is 17 residues long. Trimming took 6 bases from V and 2 from J; bases not matched to a gene: 10. Germline V gene sequence: CDR1 SNHLY, CDR2 FYNNEI. The CDR3 DNA reads as TGTGCCAGCAGAGCCGGGACAGGGGACAGCACTGGAAACACCATATATTTT. Translation gives CASRAGTGDSTGNTIYF.

This chain uses TRBV11-3 with TRBJ2-2; D may be TRBD1 (6 bases). This CDR3 region has 16 residues. Germline-derived CDR1 and CDR2 are SGHNT and YENEEA. Trimming shortened V by 3 bases and J by 3 bases, and 14 bases separated the two germline ends. CDR3 protein: CASSFGDKAHTGELFF. DNA of the CDR3: TGTGCCAGCAGCTTCGGGGACAAAGCCCACACCGGGGAGCTGTTTTTT.

The rearrangement links TRBV10-3 to TRBJ2-7, with 13 bases matching TRBD2. CDR1 and CDR2 from the germline V gene are ENHRY and SYGVKD. V gave up 6 bases and J gave up 3 bases; unmatched junction bases: 8. This CDR3 spans 16 amino acids. Here the CDR3 DNA reads TGTGCCATCAGCCGGGCAACTAGCGGGGGGGTCTACGAGCAGTACTTC. Amino acid sequence: CAISRATSGGVYEQYF.

The genes are TRBV6-5 and TRBJ2-6; no clear D. CDR3 length: 14 residues. The germline V and J ends were trimmed by 8 bases and 0 bases, with 8 bases remaining between them. Germline V gene data show CDR1 as MNHEY and CDR2 as SVGAGI. CDR3 coding DNA: TGTGCCAGCGGTAGAATCTCTGGGGCCAACGTCCTGACTTTC. Its translation: CASGRISGANVLTF.

The CDR3 sequence is CASKTSGGDEQYF. The CDR3 bases are TGTGCCAGTAAAACTAGCGGGGGGGACGAGCAGTACTTC. V is TRBV27 and J is TRBJ2-7; 13 bases fit TRBD2. The CDR3 is 13 amino acids. V was clipped by 9 bases and J by 5 bases; unmatched bases: 4. Looked up from germline, CDR1 is MNHEY and CDR2 is SMNVEV (reference sequence).

This clone is a singleton in its sample. The chain is built from TRBV7-2 and TRBJ2-1; TRBD1 is a possible D gene (5 bases). The germline gives CDR1 SGHTA, CDR2 FQGNSA. V lost 5 bases and J 15 bases, leaving 14 bases between the germline ends. This CDR3 is 11 amino acids long. The CDR3 DNA follows: TGTGCCAGCAGCCCAGGGTCCCGCCGGTTCTTC. Translated: CASSPGSRRFF.

V gene TRBV7-9 combines with J gene TRBJ1-1; maybe TRBD1 (6 bases). The CDR3 spans 14 residues. The V gene's germline CDR1 is SEHNR and CDR2 FQNEAQ (reference sequence). Trimming shortened V by 1 base and J by 6 bases, and 12 bases separated the two germline ends. The CDR3 nucleotides read TGTGCCAGCAGCTTAGAAACAGGGATCTCTGAAGCTTTCTTT. The encoded protein is CASSLETGISEAFF.

This clone was detected only a few times. The chain joins TRBV9 to TRBJ2-7, with TRBD2 as a possible D gene (5 bases). Trimming shortened V by 3 bases and J by 2 bases, and 12 bases separated the two germline ends. The CDR3 runs 14 residues. CDR1 and CDR2 (germline): SGDLS, YYNGEE. CDR3 DNA: TGTGCCAGCAGCGGCGACTACAATCCCTACGAGCAGTACTTC. Translating it yields CASSGDYNPYEQYF.

This clone was seen a single time. The chain carries TRBV15 and TRBJ1-6; 7 bases fit TRBD1. The V gene's germline CDR1 is LNHNV and CDR2 YYDKDF (reference sequence). The CDR3 spans 17 residues. Trimming cost V 8 bases and J 11 bases; bases outside gene matches: 21. CDR3 bases: TGTGCCACCCGGGCAACCAAGGGGGCGCAACGGAATGCACCCCTCCACTTT. This sequence encodes CATRATKGAQRNAPLHF.

The gene calls are TRBV6-5 and TRBJ2-7; 8 nucleotides line up with TRBD2. In germline, CDR1 is MNHEY, CDR2 SVGAGI. The CDR3 is 15 amino acids. The V gene end was trimmed by 10 bases and the J gene end by 4 bases; junction bases not matched to a gene: 15. CDR3 loop: CATSYRGGVEYEQYF. In DNA form, the CDR3 reads TGTGCCACCTCCTACCGGGGGGGGGTGGAGTACGAGCAGTACTTC.

The chain uses TRBV19 and TRBJ1-2; D gene ambiguous. The germline gives CDR1 LNHDA, CDR2 SQIVND (reference sequence). V lost 0 bases to trimming and J lost 2 bases, with 16 bases between them. The length of the CDR3 is 17 residues. The CDR3 nucleotides read TGTGCCAGTAGTATAGATCTGCCAGCCGGAGTGAACTATGGCTACACCTTC. It yields the protein CASSIDLPAGVNYGYTF. The whole variable domain, filled in from reference TRBV19 and TRBJ1-2, reads DGGITQSPKYLFRKEGQNVTLSCEQNLNHDAMYWYRQDPGQGLRLIYYSQIVNDFQKGDIAEGYSVSREKKESFPLTVTSAQKNPTAFYLCASSIDLPAGVNYGYTFGSGTRLTVV.

V is TRBV27 and J is TRBJ2-7; a weak D match, TRBD1 (7 bases). The CDR3 is 14 amino acids. Germline values: CDR1 MNHEY, CDR2 SMNVEV (reference sequence). The V end was cut by 8 bases, the J end by 3 bases, with 17 bases between. The CDR3 bases are TGTGCCAGCGGTCGCGGGACAGATATCTACGAGCAGTACTTC. Its protein product is CASGRGTDIYEQYF.

This chain joins TRBV12-3 or TRBV12-4 and TRBJ2-2; D is ambiguous. The ends were cut back, 5 bases at V and 9 bases at J, with 7 bases in the middle. This CDR3 is built from 11 residues. The CDR3: CASSRSRELFF. The CDR3 DNA follows: TGTGCCAGCAGTAGGAGCCGGGAGCTGTTTTTT.

The genes are TRBV19 and TRBJ1-1; D possibly corresponds to TRBD1 (5 bases). Trimming shortened V by 4 bases and J by 6 bases, and 6 bases separated the two germline ends. The CDR3 runs 11 residues. Germline values: CDR1 LNHDA, CDR2 SQIVND (reference sequence). The CDR3 protein is CASSTQAEAFF. As DNA, the CDR3 is TGTGCCAGTAGTACACAGGCTGAAGCTTTCTTT.

The chain links TRBV25-1 to TRBJ2-7; tentatively, D is TRBD2 (5 bases). The CDR3 sequence is 14 residues long. The ends were cut back, 4 bases at V and 3 bases at J, with 13 bases in the middle. Germline loops: CDR1 MGHDK, CDR2 SYGVNS. The CDR3: CASSAAGDGYEQYF. The CDR3, as DNA: TGTGCCAGCAGTGCCGCCGGGGATGGCTACGAGCAGTACTTC.

The CDR3, as DNA: TGTGCTAGTGGTTTGGAATCTAGTCCACAAGAGACCCAGTACTTC. Translating it yields CASGLESSPQETQYF. The V and J genes are TRBV12-5 and TRBJ2-5, with unresolved D. Trimming pared 1 base from V and 2 bases from J, leaving 11 bases between. CDR3 length equals 15 residues. Per germline, CDR1 LGHNT and CDR2 FRNRAP.

The chain uses TRBV7-2 and TRBJ1-5; D remains unclear. V was trimmed by 5 bases and J by 0 bases, leaving 8 bases between them. The V gene's germline CDR1 is SGHTA and CDR2 FQGNSA. CDR3 length equals 14 residues. Here the CDR3 DNA reads TGTGCCAGCAGCCCAGGAACTAGCAATCAGCCCCAGCATTTT. Translated, it gives CASSPGTSNQPQHF.

V gene TRBV24-1 combines with J gene TRBJ2-2; D ambiguous. V shed 5 bases and J shed 5 bases, with 5 bases lying between them. Germline CDR1 is KGHDR and CDR2 is SFDVKD. The CDR3 loop spans 12 amino acids. Here the CDR3 reads CATSVSTGELFF. CDR3 DNA sequence: TGTGCCACCAGTGTTAGTACCGGGGAGCTGTTTTTT.

The chain uses TRBV25-1 and TRBJ1-2, with 7 bases that match TRBD1. The CDR3 is made up of 15 amino acids. V dropped 5 bases and J dropped 4; count of bases not matched to a gene: 10. The germline gives CDR1 MGHDK, CDR2 SYGVNS. The CDR3 bases are TGTGCCAGCAGTAGTGCCGGGACAGCGGTCTATGGCTACACCTTC. Translation: CASSSAGTAVYGYTF.